The 7 T cell receptor beta chains below all came from one sample that was sequenced in a study of regulatory T cells in long-lasting Graves disease. The time point is: persistent/refractory GD, antithyroid drugs over 5 years with positive TRAb. RNA extracted from PBMCs served as the sequencing template. Assembly of TCR beta libraries relied on iRepertoire HTBI primers together with Arm-PCR of CDR3 regions. TCRdb reprocessed the multiplex PCR reads with MiXCR, giving one entry per CDR3 protein. The table has 400,000 to 450,000 distinct CDR3 sequences, 23% seen once. This material consisted of peripheral blood mononuclear cells (PBMCs), taken when the disease was refractory, from a patient treated with antithyroid drugs. The receptors shown here come from a female donor with Graves disease.

Many counts were recorded for this clonotype. This chain joins TRBV29-1 and TRBJ1-1, with D perhaps matching TRBD1 (5 bases). V lost 4 bases to trimming and J lost 3 bases, with 9 bases between them. The CDR3 spans 12 residues. Germline CDR1 and CDR2: SQVTM and ANQGSEA. For the CDR3, the DNA is TGCAGCGTTGTGACAGCAGACACTGAAGCTTTCTTT. The encoded protein is CSVVTADTEAFF.

In this sample, this clonotype turned up a few times. The chain has TRBV24-1 and TRBJ2-2; TRBD1 matches at 8 bases. CDR1 KGHDR and CDR2 SFDVKD come from the germline V gene. This CDR3 has 14 amino acids. V shed 9 bases, J shed 2 bases, and the junction held 4 bases outside the gene matches. The CDR3 bases are TGTGCCACCGCCGACAGGGGCAACACCGGGGAGCTGTTTTTT. As protein: CATADRGNTGELFF.

This clonotype was observed a few times. The chain uses TRBV3-1 and TRBJ2-7; D remains ambiguous. The V end was cut by 3 bases, the J end by 0 bases, with 3 bases between. This CDR3 is built from 12 residues. Germline CDR1 and CDR2: LGHDT and YNNKEL (reference sequence). The CDR3 loop reads CASSHLSYEQYF. CDR3 nucleotide sequence: TGTGCCAGCAGCCATCTCTCCTACGAGCAGTACTTC.

This clonotype was found many times. V is TRBV20-1 and J is TRBJ1-1; D is unclear. The CDR3 extends over 13 amino acids. The V end was cut by 0 bases, the J end by 7 bases, with 12 bases between. CDR1 is DFQATT and CDR2 is SNEGSKA in the germline V gene (reference sequence). The CDR3 DNA follows: TGCAGTGCTAGAGACCACCCGGGCGATGAAGCTTTCTTT. Translating gives CSARDHPGDEAFF.

This chain joins TRBV15 and TRBJ1-2, with D perhaps TRBD1 (5 bases). Trimming left V 5 bases short and J 7 bases short, with 14 bases between. There are 13 residues in the CDR3. Germline V gives CDR1 LNHNV, CDR2 YYDKDF (reference sequence). CDR3 bases: TGTGCCACCAGCGGGGGGGGGTTTGGTGGCTACACCTTC. Translating gives CATSGGGFGGYTF.

This clonotype was counted at least ten times. V is TRBV14 and J is TRBJ2-2; 10 bases line up with TRBD2. The ends lost 5 bases at V and 2 bases at J; junction bases unmatched: 5. The CDR3 runs to 16 residues. Germline lookup yields CDR1 SGHDN and CDR2 FVKESK. CDR3 sequence reads: CASSSRLAGNTGELFF. The CDR3 region has the DNA TGTGCCAGCAGCTCCCGACTAGCGGGCAACACCGGGGAGCTGTTTTTT.

This chain joins TRBV10-2 and TRBJ1-5; D perhaps matches TRBD1 (5 bases). The CDR3 extends over 16 amino acids. Germline CDR1 and CDR2: WSHSY and SAAADI. V was clipped by 3 bases and J by 0 bases, with 12 bases between them. The CDR3 region is CASSESAGYSNQPQHF. CDR3 DNA sequence: TGCGCCAGCAGTGAATCGGCAGGGTATAGCAATCAGCCCCAGCATTTT.